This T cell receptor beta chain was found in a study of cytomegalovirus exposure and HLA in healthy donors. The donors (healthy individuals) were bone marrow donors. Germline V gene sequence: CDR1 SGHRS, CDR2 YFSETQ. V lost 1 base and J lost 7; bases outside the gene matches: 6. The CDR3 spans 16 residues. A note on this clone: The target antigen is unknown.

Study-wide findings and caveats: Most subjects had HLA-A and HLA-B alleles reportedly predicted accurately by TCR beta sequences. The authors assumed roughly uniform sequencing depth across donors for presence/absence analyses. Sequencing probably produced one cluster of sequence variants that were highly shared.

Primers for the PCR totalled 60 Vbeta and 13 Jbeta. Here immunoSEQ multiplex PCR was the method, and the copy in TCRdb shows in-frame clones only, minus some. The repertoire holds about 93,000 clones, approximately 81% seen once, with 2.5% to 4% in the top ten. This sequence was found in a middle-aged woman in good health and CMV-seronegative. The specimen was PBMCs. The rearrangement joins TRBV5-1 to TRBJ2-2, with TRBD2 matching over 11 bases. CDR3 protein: CASSLMLAGGFGELFF. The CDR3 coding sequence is TGCGCCAGCAGCTTGATGCTAGCGGGAGGATTCGGGGAGCTGTTTTTT.